This T cell receptor (beta chain) was obtained from a study of CD8 T cells in Susac syndrome. The recently defined diagnostic criteria for definite or probable disease were met by the Susac syndrome patients. Random hexamers primed reverse transcription of 0.5 to 1 ug RNA. TCRdb redid the calling of the immunoSEQ multiplex PCR reads with MiXCR, one entry per CDR3 protein. The sample shows around 200,000 distinct CDR3 sequences, 85% to 95% of them seen only once. This TCR was sampled from a human donor with Susac syndrome. The sequencing input was CD4+ T cells from PBMCs.

The chain's CDR3 is CASSSSGAAQYF. DNA of the CDR3: TGTGCCAGCAGCAGCTCAGGGGCGGCGCAGTACTTC. The V call is TRBV11-2, the J call TRBJ2-7; D possibly corresponds to TRBD1 (6 bases). The ends were cut back, 5 bases at V and 9 bases at J, with 14 bases in the middle. CDR1 is SGHAT and CDR2 is FQNNGV in the germline V gene. This CDR3 region has 12 residues.